These T cell receptor beta chains were read from a single sample in a study of CD8 T cells in Susac syndrome. MiXCR, run by TCRdb on the immunoSEQ multiplex PCR reads, gives a single entry per CDR3 protein. The sample includes about 210,000 distinct CDR3 sequences, 95% of them seen just once. Source material: CD4+ T cells from PBMCs. These receptors were obtained from a human donor with multiple sclerosis. Each CDR3 is given with its conserved first and last residue. Fields, in order: J gene, clone size, D gene, V gene, CDR3 protein, CDR3 DNA. D genes are given only for firm matches. A clone size is listed for some rows: how often the clone was seen (once, few, many), or a class if it is expanded.

J: TRBJ2-7
size: .
D: .
V: TRBV27
CDR3: CASSYAGRGGHEQYF
DNA: TGTGCCAGCAGCTACGCCGGCAGGGGCGGACACGAGCAGTACTTC

J: TRBJ2-7
size: .
D: .
V: TRBV28
CDR3: CASSLVAGQVYEQYF
DNA: TGTGCCAGCAGTTTAGTAGCGGGACAGGTCTACGAGCAGTACTTC

J: TRBJ2-3
size: .
D: TRBD2
V: TRBV20-1
CDR3: CSARDPSGVADTQYF
DNA: TGCAGTGCTAGAGACCCTAGCGGGGTGGCAGATACGCAGTATTTT

J: TRBJ2-7
size: .
D: TRBD1
V: TRBV7-8
CDR3: CASRTGQAYEQYF
DNA: TGTGCCAGCAGAACGGGACAGGCCTACGAGCAGTACTTC

J: TRBJ1-1
size: .
D: .
V: TRBV30
CDR3: CAWSRFLASTEAFF
DNA: TGTGCCTGGAGTAGGTTTTTAGCGAGCACTGAAGCTTTCTTT

J: TRBJ2-7
size: .
D: .
V: TRBV29-1
CDR3: CSVVPRGFGYEQYF
DNA: TGCAGCGTTGTACCTCGGGGGTTTGGGTACGAGCAGTACTTC

J: TRBJ2-7
size: .
D: .
V: TRBV6-5
CDR3: CASSFTGRAHEQYF
DNA: TGTGCCAGCAGTTTCACCGGGAGAGCCCACGAGCAGTACTTC

J: TRBJ1-1
size: .
D: .
V: TRBV20-1
CDR3: CSATGSGRGSTEAFF
DNA: TGCAGTGCTACAGGGAGCGGGAGGGGGAGCACTGAAGCTTTCTTT

J: TRBJ1-1
size: .
D: TRBD1
V: TRBV5-1
CDR3: CASSSAGTGGTEAFF
DNA: TGCGCCAGCAGCTCGGCCGGGACAGGGGGCACTGAAGCTTTCTTT

J: TRBJ1-2
size: .
D: .
V: TRBV28
CDR3: CASSFGSTGNGYTF
DNA: TGTGCCAGCAGTTTCGGGTCTACAGGGAATGGCTACACCTTC

J: TRBJ2-2
size: .
D: .
V: TRBV7-2
CDR3: CASSLVSGTGELFF
DNA: TGTGCCAGCAGCTTAGTTAGCGGCACCGGGGAGCTGTTTTTT

J: TRBJ1-5
size: .
D: TRBD1
V: TRBV27
CDR3: CASSFGQGAGQPQHF
DNA: TGTGCCAGCAGTTTCGGACAGGGGGCTGGTCAGCCCCAGCATTTT

J: TRBJ2-7
size: .
D: TRBD2
V: TRBV20-1
CDR3: CSAKGLAGYEQYF
DNA: TGCAGTGCAAAGGGACTAGCGGGATACGAGCAGTACTTC

J: TRBJ1-1
size: .
D: .
V: TRBV6-6
CDR3: CASSPGDGRDHQAFF
DNA: TGTGCCAGCAGTCCTGGGGACGGCCGTGACCATCAAGCTTTCTTT

J: TRBJ2-1
size: .
D: .
V: TRBV12-3/TRBV12-4
CDR3: CASSFDRQSNEQFF
DNA: TGTGCCAGCAGCTTCGACAGGCAATCCAATGAGCAGTTCTTC

J: TRBJ1-1
size: .
D: .
V: TRBV20-1
CDR3: CSASAMNTEAFF
DNA: TGCAGTGCTAGTGCCATGAACACTGAAGCTTTCTTT

J: TRBJ1-2
size: .
D: .
V: TRBV2
CDR3: CASLKERGGYTF
DNA: TGTGCCAGCCTAAAGGAGAGGGGAGGCTACACCTTC

J: TRBJ1-2
size: .
D: .
V: TRBV6-6
CDR3: CASSYSREGSHGYTF
DNA: TGTGCCAGCAGTTACAGCAGGGAGGGAAGTCATGGCTACACCTTC

J: TRBJ2-1
size: .
D: .
V: TRBV20-1
CDR3: CSASLFSGRRRGINEQFF
DNA: TGCAGTGCTTCCCTCTTCAGTGGCCGGAGAAGGGGTATCAATGAGCAGTTCTTC

J: TRBJ2-2
size: few
D: .
V: TRBV20-1
CDR3: CSASGRNTGELFF
DNA: TGCAGTGCTAGCGGCAGGAACACCGGGGAGCTGTTTTTT

J: TRBJ2-5
size: few
D: .
V: TRBV5-1
CDR3: CASSRALGVQETQYF
DNA: TGCGCCAGCAGCCGGGCACTAGGGGTTCAAGAGACCCAGTACTTC

J: TRBJ2-3
size: .
D: TRBD2
V: TRBV29-1
CDR3: CSVELAGGRADTQYF
DNA: TGCAGCGTTGAGTTAGCGGGGGGTCGAGCAGATACGCAGTATTTT

J: TRBJ2-1
size: .
D: TRBD1
V: TRBV20-1
CDR3: CSAGRFGVVGGFNYEQFF
DNA: TGCAGTGCTGGCCGTTTCGGAGTTGTAGGGGGCTTTAACTATGAGCAGTTCTTC

J: TRBJ1-1
size: .
D: .
V: TRBV4-2
CDR3: CASSLEGKNTEAFF
DNA: TGTGCCAGCAGCCTCGAGGGGAAGAACACTGAAGCTTTCTTT

J: TRBJ2-5
size: .
D: TRBD1
V: TRBV30
CDR3: CAWSAGGVQETQYF
DNA: TGTGCCTGGAGCGCAGGGGGTGTGCAAGAGACCCAGTACTTC

J: TRBJ2-1
size: few
D: TRBD2
V: TRBV27
CDR3: CASSSGLAGGYNEQFF
DNA: TGTGCCAGCAGTTCAGGACTAGCGGGAGGCTACAATGAGCAGTTCTTC

J: TRBJ2-5
size: .
D: .
V: TRBV7-8
CDR3: CASSLARLAGETQYF
DNA: TGTGCCAGCAGCTTAGCACGTCTAGCTGGGGAGACCCAGTACTTC

J: TRBJ2-1
size: .
D: .
V: TRBV19
CDR3: CASSIDRQGYHNEQFF
DNA: TGTGCCAGTAGTATAGATCGGCAGGGATATCACAATGAGCAGTTCTTC

J: TRBJ2-7
size: .
D: .
V: TRBV20-1
CDR3: CSARTDYYEQYF
DNA: TGCAGTGCGAGAACAGACTACTACGAGCAGTACTTC

J: TRBJ2-7
size: .
D: .
V: TRBV14
CDR3: CASSQVNPPREQYF
DNA: TGTGCCAGCAGCCAAGTAAACCCACCACGTGAGCAGTACTTC

J: TRBJ1-5
size: .
D: .
V: TRBV27
CDR3: CASSFYRNPNQPQHF
DNA: TGTGCCAGCAGTTTCTACAGGAACCCCAATCAGCCCCAGCATTTT

J: TRBJ2-7
size: .
D: TRBD2
V: TRBV18
CDR3: CASSPKPSGYEQYF
DNA: TGTGCCAGCTCACCAAAACCTAGCGGTTACGAGCAGTACTTC

J: TRBJ1-3
size: .
D: .
V: TRBV7-9
CDR3: CASSARGGTGNTIYF
DNA: TGTGCCAGCAGCGCGAGAGGGGGGACTGGAAACACCATATATTTT

J: TRBJ2-5
size: .
D: TRBD1
V: TRBV6-5
CDR3: CASRRDRVGYETQYF
DNA: TGTGCCAGCAGGCGGGACAGGGTTGGCTATGAGACCCAGTACTTC

J: TRBJ1-5
size: .
D: .
V: TRBV28
CDR3: CASSPGVQPQHF
DNA: TGTGCCAGCTCCCCTGGGGTCCAGCCCCAGCATTTT

J: TRBJ2-1
size: .
D: .
V: TRBV5-1
CDR3: CASSLADDGEQFF
DNA: TGCGCCAGCAGCTTGGCCGACGATGGAGAGCAGTTCTTC

J: TRBJ1-1
size: .
D: .
V: TRBV12-1
CDR3: CASSFRSEAFF
DNA: TGTGCCAGCAGCTTTAGGTCTGAAGCTTTCTTT

J: TRBJ2-2
size: .
D: .
V: TRBV20-1
CDR3: CSARSPPGAAGELFF
DNA: TGCAGTGCTAGATCACCCCCGGGGGCCGCCGGGGAGCTGTTTTTT

J: TRBJ2-7
size: .
D: TRBD1
V: TRBV3-1
CDR3: CASSQGTGGQYF
DNA: TGTGCCAGCAGCCAAGGGACAGGAGGGCAGTACTTC

J: TRBJ2-1
size: .
D: TRBD1
V: TRBV18
CDR3: CASSPSAGTDEQFF
DNA: TGTGCCAGCTCACCATCGGCTGGGACAGACGAGCAGTTCTTC

J: TRBJ2-7
size: .
D: .
V: TRBV20-1
CDR3: CSARRTFPEQYF
DNA: TGCAGTGCTAGAAGGACATTTCCCGAGCAGTACTTC

J: TRBJ2-7
size: .
D: .
V: TRBV6-5
CDR3: CASTPRGSYEQYF
DNA: TGTGCCAGCACCCCCCGCGGTTCCTACGAGCAGTACTTC

J: TRBJ1-3
size: .
D: .
V: TRBV29-1
CDR3: CSVEMGVPGNTIYF
DNA: TGCAGCGTTGAAATGGGTGTACCTGGAAACACCATATATTTT

J: TRBJ2-5
size: .
D: TRBD2
V: TRBV11-2
CDR3: CASSLGPSPSGSIRRETQYF
DNA: TGTGCCAGCAGCTTAGGTCCCTCGCCTAGCGGGAGTATTAGACGGGAGACCCAGTACTTC

J: TRBJ1-1
size: .
D: .
V: TRBV12-3/TRBV12-4
CDR3: CASSFLGVVNTEAFF
DNA: TGTGCCAGCAGTTTTCTAGGGGTGGTGAACACTGAAGCTTTCTTT

J: TRBJ2-1
size: .
D: TRBD2
V: TRBV3-1
CDR3: CASSHSTSGGDNEQFF
DNA: TGTGCCAGCAGCCACTCGACTAGCGGGGGGGACAATGAGCAGTTCTTC

J: TRBJ1-5
size: once
D: .
V: TRBV2
CDR3: CASSEMGSLGNQPQHF
DNA: TGTGCCAGCAGTGAGATGGGCTCCTTGGGGAATCAGCCCCAGCATTTT

J: TRBJ1-1
size: once
D: .
V: TRBV7-2
CDR3: CASSIGRTEAFF
DNA: TGTGCCAGCAGCATAGGTAGGACTGAAGCTTTCTTT

J: TRBJ2-3
size: once
D: .
V: TRBV20-1
CDR3: CSARAWDPPDTQYF
DNA: TGCAGTGCTAGAGCCTGGGACCCCCCAGATACGCAGTATTTT